The clone carrying this TCR beta chain was counted ten times or more. Its specificity is not known. The making of cDNA relied on 5'RACE with 10-nucleotide random UMIs. A single record per CDR3 protein comes from TCRdb applying MiXCR to the 5' RACE reads. The sample has more than 15,000 distinct CDR3 sequences, around 15% seen once. This record comes from a study of neurological immune-mediated disorders. Germline CDR1 reads SEHNR; CDR2 reads FQNEAQ (reference sequence). CDR3 length: 11 amino acids. With 5 bases removed from V and 2 bases from J, the gap between germline ends came to 3 bases. General observations from the study: CDR3 amino acid sequences of expanded clones were not shared across subjects, a result suggesting private repertoires in all groups. Healthy controls had more TCR clonal expansion than multiple sclerosis, which showed the least, whereas HTLV-1-associated myelopathy showed the most.

The chain employs TRBV7-9 and TRBJ2-5; D is undetermined. The receptor was isolated from a man aged 55 to 70 with HTLV-1-associated myelopathy (HAM/TSP). Sequencing was done on a sample of PBMCs. The CDR3 sequence is CASSAQETQYF. The CDR3 region has the DNA TGTGCCAGCAGCGCACAAGAGACCCAGTACTTC.